This T cell receptor beta chain was retrieved from a study of shared clonotypes between healthy human individuals (dated by TCRdb to about 2020). The study in broad terms: The cohort included a few men and a couple of women between 18 and 49 years of age. Libraries were prepared and TCR repertoires were sequenced by different laboratories using diverse techniques, in order to increase sequencing depth and limit assay-specific biases. To estimate repertoire size and how much clonotypes are shared between individuals, the study performed deep sequencing of blood TCR repertoires from a few healthy adults. Between about 0.85 and 9.5 billion PBMCs per donor were obtained by leukapheresis. For each donor, CD4 naive and CD4 memory were each given three plates, CD8 naive was given two plates, and CD8 memory was given one plate. Paper-wide results and their limitations: Naive subsets generally had larger estimated clonotype richness than memory subsets did. Pairwise subsampling indicated that sequencing depth was expected to affect the degree of clonotype sharing among donors. Even with the large sequencing depth, rarefaction of the sorted-subset datasets indicated that sequencing was incomplete. Compared with non-shared clonotypes, clonotypes shared by all four sorted-subset donors had higher generation probabilities. When a few donors were compared, the shared fraction of clonotypes was around 5.1% for naive CD4, more than 3% for naive CD8, roughly 2.5% for memory CD4, and 0.35% to 0.5% for memory CD8. Sampling was restricted to blood, and TCR repertoires in tissues likely differ from the TCR repertoires found in blood. Because the study included a small number of donors, the genetic and exposure-history diversity represented was limited.

The donors were healthy, HIV-negative adults with no recently reported acute infections or vaccinations. Every donor was a Caucasian adult residing in Nashville, Tennessee, USA. CD4+ T cells were enriched through magnetic negative selection, after which naive cells were positively selected on CD45RA and the remaining negative fraction served as the memory subset. Blood was collected by leukapheresis, and PBMCs were isolated by Ficoll-Histopaque density gradient centrifugation and then cryopreserved in liquid nitrogen vapor phase. Analytical flow cytometry was used to check the purity and quantity of each magnetically sorted T cell population. Genomic DNA was isolated from each sorted fraction and quantified by UV absorbance on a Nanodrop 2000c. A distance of 15 bases separates the germline ends of V and J, which lose 4 bases and 2 bases respectively. The CDR3, from cysteine to phenylalanine, totals 16 residues. The read is trimmed to its CDR3 DNA, 48 bases read in frame from base 1. The germline V gene yields SGHRS for CDR1 and YFSETQ for CDR2.

TCR CDR3 regions were amplified from genomic DNA by multiplex PCR using the deep immunoSEQ assay. Extracted genomic DNA from each cell subset was distributed evenly across all wells of several immunoSEQ 96-well plates, and each plate was treated as a replicate. For sorted subsets, approximately 190 ng genomic DNA, equal to 25,000 to 35,000 T cell genomes, was loaded into each replicate PCR. The purified libraries were quantified using a Qubit 3.0 fluorometer, sized with a Bioanalyzer 2100, and then quantified again using the KAPA Library Quantification kit. Every immunoSEQ 96-well plate was sequenced on a separate single-read 150-cycle Illumina NextSeq 550 flow cell. Under the source paper's analysis protocol: Because the immunoSEQ output held only junctional sequences and lacked quality scores, the filtering could not match the filtering applied to full-length reads. Sequences were annotated with PyIR, a Python wrapper for IgBLAST v1.9, using IMGT germline references to assign V/J genes and CDR3. Reads were removed for weak V/J assignments (E-value above 1e-6), missing CDR3, stop codons, out-of-frame junctions, or ambiguous translated residues. V3J clonotypes were defined by identical inferred V gene, J gene, and CDR3 amino acid sequence. Percentage overlap between repertoires was calculated by dividing the number of shared unique clonotypes by the size of the smaller repertoire. Three approaches were used to assess repertoire richness: RTK rarefaction, the Chao1 estimator, and Recon v2.1 estimates of unobserved clonotypes. OLGA was used to compute generation probabilities for all TCRbeta clonotypes that the gDNA method yielded from a handful of donors. This is the immuneACCESS table as TCRdb keeps it, with only in-frame sequences that have V and J called. A part of the clones is gone; compared with another copy, unresolved V genes explain less than half, and the rest is unexplained. V and J calls and clone size come straight from that table; D and trimming were deduced from the DNA. Within this sample are 650,000 to 800,000 clones, with 72% of them counted one time only. The biggest ten clones account for around 1.7% of the sample.

Notes on this clone: The target of this receptor is not known. No clone much larger than this one lies a single base away; base qualities are absent.

This receptor was taken from a woman younger than 45 in good health. The chain was built from TRBV5-1 and TRBJ1-4; 6 matching bases give a weak D call of TRBD1. Sequencing was carried out using memory CD4+ T cells sorted from blood. The cell subset or site label on this specimen signifies: CD45RA-negative fraction. The DNA sequence follows: TGCGCCAGCAGCAAGGAACAGGGACGGACTAATGAAAAACTGTTTTTT. It codes for CASSKEQGRTNEKLFF.